These 19 T cell receptor beta chains were all obtained from the same sample, sequenced in a study of Ad26.COV2.S vaccination and SARS-CoV-2 variants. Stated treatment: about 20 received Ad26.COV2.S at low or high dose, single or two shots; several received placebo; per-sample allocation not given. Following the first vaccine or placebo injection, samples were taken on day 63. Assay used: immunoSEQ multiplex PCR; TCRdb lists only in-frame clones, some missing. The sample holds around 340,000 clones, around nine tenths seen once. Here the sequenced sample was peripheral blood, taken in a trial of Ad26.COV2.S vaccine versus placebo. The receptors were gathered from a person aged 18-60 years who received the Ad26.COV2.S COVID-19 vaccine or a placebo.

The chain uses TRBV21-1 and TRBJ1-6. TRBV21-1 is recorded as a pseudogene. CDR3 length: 19 amino acids. The chain's CDR3 is CASSKREEQGSSYNSPLHF. The CDR3 DNA sequence: TGTGCCAGCAGCAAGAGGGAAGAGCAGGGCAGTTCTTATAATTCACCCCTCCACTTT.

The chain links TRBV5-5 to TRBJ2-3; D may be TRBD2 (7 bases). Trimming left V 6 bases short and J 5 bases short, with 19 bases between. There are 15 residues in the CDR3. From germline, CDR1 is SGHKS and CDR2 YYEKEE (reference sequence). The CDR3: CASTGGGPGRDTQYF. CDR3 coding DNA: TGTGCCAGCACGGGGGGCGGGCCCGGGAGAGATACGCAGTATTTT.

This rearrangement joins TRBV28 to TRBJ1-1; D call uncertain. This CDR3 is built from 15 residues. V lost 3 bases to trimming and J lost 0 bases, with 11 bases between them. From germline, CDR1 is MDHEN and CDR2 SYDVKM. CDR3 DNA sequence: TGTGCCAGCAGTTTGCAGAGCCTCATGAACACTGAAGCTTTCTTT. This translates into CASSLQSLMNTEAFF.

The chain links TRBV29-1 to TRBJ2-3; D remains unclear. This CDR3 comprises 13 residues. Germline CDR1 is SQVTM and CDR2 is ANQGSEA. The V end was cut by 5 bases, the J end by 6 bases, with 15 bases between. CDR3 in DNA: TGCAGCGTTTCGGCGGAGTCCCCCGATACGCAGTATTTT. Residues: CSVSAESPDTQYF.

The chain carries TRBV7-2 and TRBJ2-1, with TRBD2 matching 12 bases. Looked up from germline, CDR1 is SGHTA and CDR2 is FQGNSA. The CDR3 consists of 16 residues. The trim removed 7 bases at V and 5 bases at J, leaving 9 bases unmatched. CDR3 DNA sequence: TGTGCCAGCACCACTCTAGCGGGAGGGCCGAACAATGAGCAGTTCTTC. This translates into CASTTLAGGPNNEQFF.

The chain employs TRBV30 and TRBJ2-7, with D perhaps TRBD2 (5 bases). The V end lost 0 bases, the J end lost 3 bases, and 9 bases lay between the germline ends. Germline V CDR1 and CDR2: GTSNPN, SVGIG (reference sequence). The CDR3 runs to 13 residues. The CDR3 region is CAWSVPSGYEQYF. Written as DNA, the CDR3 is TGTGCCTGGAGTGTACCCAGCGGCTACGAGCAGTACTTC.

The chain joins TRBV19 to TRBJ2-3; D unclear. V was clipped by 7 bases and J by 4 bases, with 15 bases between them. This CDR3 contains 14 residues. The V gene's germline CDR1 is LNHDA and CDR2 SQIVND (reference sequence). The CDR3 is CASTGFSVADTQYF. DNA for the CDR3: TGTGCCAGTACGGGCTTTTCGGTAGCAGATACGCAGTATTTT.

This sequence joins TRBV4-3 and TRBJ2-5; D is perhaps TRBD1 (6 bases). CDR3 length: 15 residues. Trimming left V 3 bases short and J 1 base short, with 12 bases between. Germline V CDR1 and CDR2: LGHNA, YSLEER. The CDR3 region has the DNA TGCGCCAGCAGCCATAGACAGGAGCCCCAAGAGACCCAGTACTTC. This sequence encodes CASSHRQEPQETQYF.

This clone came up a few times. Different DNA sequences within this sample yield the same CDR3. V usage is TRBV19 and J usage is TRBJ1-5; D remains ambiguous. Germline CDR1 and CDR2: LNHDA and SQIVND (reference sequence). Trimming shortened V by 3 bases and J by 6 bases, and 9 bases separated the two germline ends. This CDR3 is built from 13 residues. The CDR3 reads CASSIEGRQPQHF. In nucleotides, the CDR3 is TGTGCCAGTAGTATTGAAGGTCGTCAGCCCCAGCATTTT.

The chain couples TRBV5-1 to TRBJ2-1, with 7 bases identical to TRBD2. The germline CDR1 and CDR2 sequences are SGHRS and YFSETQ. Trimming cost V 3 bases and J 2 bases; bases outside gene matches: 5. There are 15 residues in the CDR3. CDR3 DNA sequence: TGCGCCAGCAGCTCCCAGCGGGGAACCTACAATGAGCAGTTCTTC. Encoded protein: CASSSQRGTYNEQFF.

The chain uses TRBV19 and TRBJ2-7, with 9 bases aligning to TRBD1. This CDR3 spans 14 amino acids. The germline gives CDR1 LNHDA, CDR2 SQIVND (reference sequence). After removal of 5 bases from V and 3 bases from J, the junction contained 5 bases not matched to a gene. The CDR3 bases are TGTGCCAGTAGTCATCCGGGACAGGGCTACGAGCAGTACTTC. Its translation is CASSHPGQGYEQYF.

The chain carries TRBV5-6 and TRBJ2-7, with a tentative D call TRBD2 (5 bases). V shed 7 bases and J shed 2 bases, with 13 bases lying between them. CDR1 is SGHDT and CDR2 is YYEEEE in the germline V gene. The CDR3 has 13 amino acids. The CDR3 region is CASRRTGTYEQYF. CDR3 sequence (DNA): TGTGCCAGCCGACGGACTGGGACCTACGAGCAGTACTTC.

The chain carries TRBV4-3 and TRBJ2-7; D might be TRBD2 (6 bases). From germline, CDR1 is LGHNA and CDR2 YSLEER. The V gene lost 0 bases and the J gene lost 2 bases, with 8 bases spanning the gap. This CDR3 region has 14 residues. DNA for the CDR3: TGCGCCAGCAGCCAAGATTGGGGGGCCTACGAGCAGTACTTC. Translation: CASSQDWGAYEQYF.

The chain couples TRBV7-2 to TRBJ2-1; 12 bases map to TRBD2. Germline-derived CDR1 and CDR2 are SGHTA and FQGNSA. The CDR3 contains 16 residues. V dropped 5 bases and J dropped 8; count of bases not matched to a gene: 10. This CDR3 is CASSRLTSGSPHEQFF. The CDR3 nucleotides are TGTGCCAGCAGCCGTCTGACTAGCGGGAGCCCCCATGAGCAGTTCTTC.

This chain connects TRBV3-1 (or the pseudogene TRBV3-2) to TRBJ2-6; D remains unclear. Trimming stripped 0 bases from V and 1 base from J, with 7 bases between. The CDR3 loop spans 16 amino acids. CDR1 is LGHDT, CDR2 YNNKEL, per germline (reference sequence). The CDR3 loop reads CASSQEGQSGANVLTF. CDR3 DNA: TGTGCCAGCAGCCAAGAGGGCCAATCTGGGGCCAACGTCCTGACTTTC.

V gene TRBV18 combines with J gene TRBJ2-1; the D gene could be TRBD1 or TRBD2 (6 bases each). Germline V gene lookup returns CDR1 KGHSH and CDR2 LQKENI. Trimming pared 1 base from V and 7 bases from J, leaving 14 bases between. The CDR3 consists of 15 residues. CDR3 in amino acids: CASSPRGRGGNEQFF. The DNA of the CDR3 is TGTGCCAGCTCACCACGGGGCAGGGGAGGAAATGAGCAGTTCTTC.

V gene TRBV5-4 combines with J gene TRBJ2-7; 7 bases agree with TRBD1. The CDR3 consists of 14 residues. Germline values: CDR1 SGHNT, CDR2 YYREEE (reference sequence). The junction had 4 bases not matched to a gene; V was cut back by 4 bases and J by 0 bases. The CDR3 bases are TGTGCCAGCAGCCCGGACAGGAGCTCCTACGAGCAGTACTTC. It encodes CASSPDRSSYEQYF.

The chain links TRBV24-1 to TRBJ2-1; 12 nucleotides align to TRBD2. The CDR3 contains 16 residues. Germline V gene lookup returns CDR1 KGHDR and CDR2 SFDVKD. Germline trimming cut 3 bases from V and 9 bases from J; bases unmatched to any gene: 8. The CDR3 loop reads CATSDPRLAGVGEQFF. Here the CDR3 DNA reads TGTGCCACCAGTGATCCTCGACTAGCGGGAGTGGGTGAGCAGTTCTTC.

This clone showed up just once. The chain combines TRBV3-1 (or the pseudogene TRBV3-2) with TRBJ1-2; 7 bases match TRBD1. The CDR3 is 17 residues long. The V gene end was trimmed by 2 bases and the J gene end by 1 base; junction bases not matched to a gene: 10. Germline V gene lookup returns CDR1 LGHDT and CDR2 YNNKEL (reference sequence). The CDR3 sequence: CASSQKIQGQINYGYTF. CDR3 nucleotide sequence: TGTGCCAGCAGCCAAAAGATCCAGGGACAGATTAACTATGGCTACACCTTC.